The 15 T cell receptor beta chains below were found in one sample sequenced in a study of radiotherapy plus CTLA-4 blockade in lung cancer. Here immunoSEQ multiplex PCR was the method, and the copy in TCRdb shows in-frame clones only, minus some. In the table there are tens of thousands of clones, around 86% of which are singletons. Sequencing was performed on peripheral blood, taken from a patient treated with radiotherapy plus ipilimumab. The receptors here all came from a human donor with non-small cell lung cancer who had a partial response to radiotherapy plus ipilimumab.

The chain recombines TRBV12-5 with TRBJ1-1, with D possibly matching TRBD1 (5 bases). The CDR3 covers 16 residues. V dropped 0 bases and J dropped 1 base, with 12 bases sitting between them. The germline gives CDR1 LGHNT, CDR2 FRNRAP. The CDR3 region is CASGLVVGQSNTEAFF. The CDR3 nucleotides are TGTGCTAGTGGTTTGGTAGTGGGGCAGTCGAACACTGAAGCTTTCTTT.

The CDR3 reads CASSYGELYEQYF. The CDR3 DNA follows: TGTGCCAGCAGTTACGGGGAGCTCTACGAGCAGTACTTC. The chain joins TRBV6-5 to TRBJ2-7, with D possibly TRBD2 on 5 matching bases. The V gene's germline CDR1 is MNHEY and CDR2 SVGAGI. Trimming removed 2 bases from V and 3 bases from J, with 8 bases in between. CDR3 length: 13 residues.

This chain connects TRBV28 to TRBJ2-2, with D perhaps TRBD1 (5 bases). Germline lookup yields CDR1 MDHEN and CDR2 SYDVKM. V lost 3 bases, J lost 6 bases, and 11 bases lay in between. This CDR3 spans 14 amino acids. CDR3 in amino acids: CASSLLRGAGELFF. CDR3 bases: TGTGCCAGCAGTTTGTTAAGGGGCGCCGGGGAGCTGTTTTTT.

The CDR3 coding sequence is TGTGCCAGCAGTACAGGGGGTACCAATCAGCCCCAGCATTTT. Protein sequence: CASSTGGTNQPQHF. This chain uses TRBV28 with TRBJ1-5, with 8 bases aligning to TRBD1. This CDR3 has 14 residues. CDR1 is MDHEN, CDR2 SYDVKM, per germline. J gave up 3 bases and V 5 bases, and 3 bases lay outside the gene matches.

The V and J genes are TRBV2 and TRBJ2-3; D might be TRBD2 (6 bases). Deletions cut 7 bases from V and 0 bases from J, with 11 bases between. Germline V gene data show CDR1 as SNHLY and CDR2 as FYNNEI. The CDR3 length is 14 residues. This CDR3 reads CASMGLASTDTQYF. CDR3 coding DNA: TGTGCCAGCATGGGACTCGCTAGCACAGATACGCAGTATTTT. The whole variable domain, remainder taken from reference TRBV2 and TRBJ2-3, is EPEVTQTPSHQVTQMGQEVILRCVPISNHLYFYWYRQILGQKVEFLVSFYNNEISEKSEIFDDQFSVERPDGSNFTLKIRSTKLEDSAMYFCASMGLASTDTQYFGPGTRLTVL.

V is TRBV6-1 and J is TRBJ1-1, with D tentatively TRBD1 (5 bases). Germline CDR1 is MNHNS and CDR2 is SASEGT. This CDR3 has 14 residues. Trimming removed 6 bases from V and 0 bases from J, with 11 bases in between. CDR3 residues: CASRTDTMNTEAFF. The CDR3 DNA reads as TGTGCCAGCAGGACGGACACGATGAACACTGAAGCTTTCTTT.

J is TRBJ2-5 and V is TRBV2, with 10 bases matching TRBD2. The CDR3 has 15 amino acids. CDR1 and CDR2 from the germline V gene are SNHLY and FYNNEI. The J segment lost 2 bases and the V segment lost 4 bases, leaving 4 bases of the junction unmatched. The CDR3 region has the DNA TGTGCCAGCAGTGGGACTAGCGGCGTTCAAGAGACCCAGTACTTC. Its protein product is CASSGTSGVQETQYF.

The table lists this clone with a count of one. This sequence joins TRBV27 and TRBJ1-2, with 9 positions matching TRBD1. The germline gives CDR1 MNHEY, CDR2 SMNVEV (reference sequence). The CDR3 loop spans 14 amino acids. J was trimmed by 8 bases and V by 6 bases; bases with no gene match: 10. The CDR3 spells CASSFGQGLVGYTF. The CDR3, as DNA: TGTGCCAGCAGCTTCGGACAGGGGCTTGTAGGCTACACCTTC.

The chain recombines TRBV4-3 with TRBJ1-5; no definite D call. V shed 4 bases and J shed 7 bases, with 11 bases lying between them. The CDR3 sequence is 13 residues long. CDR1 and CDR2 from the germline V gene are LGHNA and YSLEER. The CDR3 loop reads CASSPERWQPQHF. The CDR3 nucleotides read TGCGCCAGCAGCCCGGAGCGTTGGCAGCCCCAGCATTTT.

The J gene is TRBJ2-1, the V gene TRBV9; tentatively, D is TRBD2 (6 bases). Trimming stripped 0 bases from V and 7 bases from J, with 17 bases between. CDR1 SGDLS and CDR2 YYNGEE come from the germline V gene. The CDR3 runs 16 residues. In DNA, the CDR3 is TGTGCCAGCAGCGTAGACGCTAGGGGAGGATATAATGAGCAGTTCTTC. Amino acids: CASSVDARGGYNEQFF.

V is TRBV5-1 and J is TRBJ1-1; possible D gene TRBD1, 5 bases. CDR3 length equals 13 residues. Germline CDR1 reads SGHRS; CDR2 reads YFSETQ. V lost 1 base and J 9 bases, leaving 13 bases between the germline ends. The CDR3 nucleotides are TGCGCCAGCAGCTTGCCAGGGAACGGTAAAGCTTTCTTT. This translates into CASSLPGNGKAFF.

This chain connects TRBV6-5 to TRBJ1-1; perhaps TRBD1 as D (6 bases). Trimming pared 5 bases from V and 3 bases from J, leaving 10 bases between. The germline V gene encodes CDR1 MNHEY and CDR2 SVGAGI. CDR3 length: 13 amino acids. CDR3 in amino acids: CASSGTPHTEAFF. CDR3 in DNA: TGTGCCAGCAGTGGGACACCTCACACTGAAGCTTTCTTT.

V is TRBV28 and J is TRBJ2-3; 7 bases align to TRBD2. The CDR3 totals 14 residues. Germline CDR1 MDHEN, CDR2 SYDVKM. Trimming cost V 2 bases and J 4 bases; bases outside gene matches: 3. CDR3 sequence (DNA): TGTGCCAGCAGTTTAGGCGGGAGTGCAGATACGCAGTATTTT. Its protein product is CASSLGGSADTQYF.

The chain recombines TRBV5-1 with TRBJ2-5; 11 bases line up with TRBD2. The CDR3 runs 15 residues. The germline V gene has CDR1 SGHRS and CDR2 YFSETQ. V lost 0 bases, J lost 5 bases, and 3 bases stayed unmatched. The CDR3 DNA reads TGCGCCAGCAGCTTGGGGGCTAGCGGGGGGGAGACCCAGTACTTC. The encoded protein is CASSLGASGGETQYF.

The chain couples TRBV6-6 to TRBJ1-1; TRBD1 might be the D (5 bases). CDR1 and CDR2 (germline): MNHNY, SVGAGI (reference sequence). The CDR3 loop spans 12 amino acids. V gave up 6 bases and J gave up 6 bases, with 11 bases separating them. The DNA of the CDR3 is TGTGCCAGCAGCCAGGGTGGCGCTGAAGCTTTCTTT. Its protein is CASSQGGAEAFF.